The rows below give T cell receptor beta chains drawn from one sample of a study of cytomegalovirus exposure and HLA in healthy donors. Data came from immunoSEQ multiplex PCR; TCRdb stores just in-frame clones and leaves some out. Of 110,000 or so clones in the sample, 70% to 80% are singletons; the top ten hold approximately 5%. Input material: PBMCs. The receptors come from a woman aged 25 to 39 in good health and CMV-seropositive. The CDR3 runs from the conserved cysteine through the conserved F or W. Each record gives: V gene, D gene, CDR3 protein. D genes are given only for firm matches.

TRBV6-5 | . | CASSDDLAAFF
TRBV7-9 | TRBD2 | CASSLLAGRETQYF
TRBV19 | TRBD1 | CASSIRDSQNSPLHF
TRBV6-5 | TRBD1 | CASRKQGKVDEQYF
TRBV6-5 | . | CASSYSNQGGSEQYF
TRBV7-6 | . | CASSLPGAYNEQFF
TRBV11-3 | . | CASSSGGGLTEAFF
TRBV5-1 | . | CASSLYRVAEDEQFF
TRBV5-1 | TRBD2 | CASSQVAGGRSYEQYF
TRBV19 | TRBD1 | CASSRQGEPQHF
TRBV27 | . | CASSFQGNQPQHF
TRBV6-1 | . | CASRDPQGIYGYTF
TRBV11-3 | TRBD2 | CASSSPGGNTQYF
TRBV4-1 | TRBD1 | CASSQDRTGGSIYGYTF
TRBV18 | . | CASSPPSLGTPYGYTF
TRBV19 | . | CASSQRISTDTQYF
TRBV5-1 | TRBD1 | CASSVTGDGVQPQHF
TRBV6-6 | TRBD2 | CASSYQREPNIQYF
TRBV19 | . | CASSIIGGSSYNEQFF
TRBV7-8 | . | CASSLALGYGEAFF
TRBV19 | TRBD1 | CASKISGQDYNEQFF
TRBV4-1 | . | CASSQDPRLVQFF
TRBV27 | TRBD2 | CASSLIRLAGKISYEQYF
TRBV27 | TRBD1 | CASSRQGNGYTF
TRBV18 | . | CASSPPGGAPYNEQFF
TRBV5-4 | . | CASSLGGSLHFFEAEQFF
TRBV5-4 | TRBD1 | CASSAETGEGSYTF
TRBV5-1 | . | CASSFDRNTEAFF
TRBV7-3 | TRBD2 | CASSPSSGGAREQFF
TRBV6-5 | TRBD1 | CASSSDRDRDEQYF
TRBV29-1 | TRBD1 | CSVIGQVTPGYTF
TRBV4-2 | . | CASSLGGATYEQYF
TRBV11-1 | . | CASSPMGANYGYTF
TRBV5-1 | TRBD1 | CASIAAGGQNTEAFF
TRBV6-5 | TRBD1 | CASSFGTVNYGYTF
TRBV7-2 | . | CASSLYGGRYEQYF
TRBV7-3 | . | CASSLSKNTEAFF
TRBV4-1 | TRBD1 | CASSSYRGRDQPQHF
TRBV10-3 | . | CAISEGSHEQYF
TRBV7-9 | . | CASSGSRAGFSTDTQYF
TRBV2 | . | CASSVDRSPLSYEQYF
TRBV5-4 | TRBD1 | CASSSARDRASDGYTF